This T cell receptor (beta chain) was identified in a study of long-term antiretroviral therapy in people with HIV. Study-level points and caveats: ART-treated samples gained diversity yet remained below transplant donor controls. Pre-ART-expanded clones dominated the repertoire at all time points.

Every one of the participants with HIV received treatment in the United States. Trimming shortened V by 0 bases and J by 2 bases, and 9 bases separated the two germline ends. The CDR3 length is 15 residues. The germline gives CDR1 MRHNA, CDR2 SNTAGT. Version v3.0 of the immunoSEQ assay was performed at survey level. It was roughly 40,000-50,000 T-cell genomes per sample that sequencing targeted. TCRdb keeps only in-frame clones here, not all; method: immunoSEQ multiplex PCR. The profile covers around 16,000 clones, with about four fifths appearing a single time and approximately 20% taken by the ten largest. About this clone: Its antigen is currently unknown.

The chain carries TRBV6-4 and TRBJ2-3; D is tentatively TRBD1 or TRBD2 (5 bases each). This sequence was found in a man in his forties or fifties with HIV. Sample: unsorted PBMCs, taken just before starting antiretroviral therapy. The CDR3 bases are TGTGCCAGCAGTGACTCTGTGGGACCCACAGATACGCAGTATTTT. This sequence encodes CASSDSVGPTDTQYF.